The 13 T cell receptor beta chains below all came from one sample that was sequenced in a study of blood T cells in healthy people across ages. The use of a sample-barcoded 5' primer and a J-beta primer mix characterized a second PCR of roughly 7 to 12 cycles. TCRdb called the 5' RACE reads again in MiXCR, with one record for every CDR3 protein. The data contain 650,000 to 1,000,000 distinct CDR3 sequences, around 36% of them singletons. Input material: blood. These receptors were collected from a man aged 18 to 29 in good health.

In its sample, this clonotype was seen once. This may come from a read error, since a much larger clone is one base off. V is TRBV12-3 or TRBV12-4 and J is TRBJ2-7; D ambiguous. Trimming took 3 bases from V and 7 from J, leaving 7 bases between them. CDR3 length equals 11 residues. The CDR3 here is CASSFQDEQYF. CDR3 bases: TGTGCCAGCAGTTTCCAGGATGAGCAGTACTTC.

This clonotype was found many times. This chain uses TRBV7-3 with TRBJ2-3, with TRBD2 as a possible D gene (5 bases). CDR3 length: 13 residues. Germline V CDR1 and CDR2: SGHTA, FQGTGA. The ends were cut back, 5 bases at V and 2 bases at J, with 8 bases in the middle. The CDR3 nucleotides are TGTGCCAGCAGCGCGACTAACACAGATACGCAGTATTTT. Protein: CASSATNTDTQYF.

This clonotype turned up a few times. The V call is TRBV12-3 or TRBV12-4, the J call TRBJ2-3, with D possibly matching TRBD1 (6 bases). The CDR3 is 13 amino acids. Trimming cost V 4 bases and J 8 bases, with 13 bases left between them. This chain's CDR3 is CASSSTGKATQYF. The DNA for the CDR3 is TGTGCCAGCAGTTCCACAGGGAAAGCTACGCAGTATTTT.

This chain links TRBV5-1 with TRBJ2-6; D is perhaps TRBD1 (6 bases). This CDR3 is built from 16 residues. V was shortened by 0 bases and J by 1 base, with 8 bases between the two germline ends. Germline CDR1 reads SGHRS; CDR2 reads YFSETQ. For the CDR3, the DNA is TGCGCCAGCAGCTTGGACAGGGTGTCTGGGGCCAACGTCCTGACTTTC. The encoded protein is CASSLDRVSGANVLTF.

The genes are TRBV29-1 and TRBJ2-1; D unclear. Germline lookup yields CDR1 SQVTM and CDR2 ANQGSEA. Trimming removed 5 bases at V and 4 bases at J, with 21 bases between. The CDR3 spans 16 residues. The CDR3 loop reads CSVYASPAPLYNEQFF. For the CDR3, the DNA is TGCAGCGTTTACGCCAGCCCGGCCCCCCTTTACAATGAGCAGTTCTTC.

The chain links TRBV20-1 to TRBJ1-1; no definite D call. Trimming removed 0 bases at V and 0 bases at J, with 11 bases between. The CDR3 has 15 residues. CDR1 DFQATT and CDR2 SNEGSKA come from the germline V gene (reference sequence). The CDR3 coding sequence is TGCAGTGCTAGAGAAAAGCAGGTGATGAACACTGAAGCTTTCTTT. Translating it yields CSAREKQVMNTEAFF.

The V and J genes are TRBV7-2 and TRBJ2-5; no clear D. V was pared by 4 bases and J by 5 bases, with 11 bases between. CDR1 SGHTA and CDR2 FQGNSA come from the germline V gene. The CDR3 covers 13 residues. The CDR3 reads CASSSLDSETQYF. CDR3 sequence (DNA): TGTGCCAGCAGCTCCCTAGACTCGGAGACCCAGTACTTC.

In regard to this clonotype: A much larger clone differs by one base, so this may be a read error. The V and J genes are TRBV20-1 and TRBJ2-3; 8 bases align to TRBD2. The CDR3 runs to 16 residues. Per germline, CDR1 DFQATT and CDR2 SNEGSKA (reference sequence). The CDR3 is CSAISRGAAMSDAQYF. In nucleotides, the CDR3 is TGCAGTGCTATCTCGCGGGGGGCAGCGATGTCAGATGCGCAGTATTTT.

As concerns this clonotype: An end of the junction differs from the germline gene, which may be a read error. V and J are TRBV7-9 and TRBJ1-6, with D uncertain. The CDR3 has 13 amino acids. Germline V gives CDR1 SEHNR, CDR2 FQNEAQ (reference sequence). The CDR3, as DNA: TGTGCCAGCAGCCCCATGGAGAATTCACCCCCCCACTTT. Translated: CASSPMENSPPHF.

The chain is built from TRBV7-9 and TRBJ2-1; tentative D call: TRBD1 (8 bases). Trimming removed 7 bases from V and 6 bases from J, with 22 bases in between. Germline assignment: CDR1 SEHNR and CDR2 FQNEAQ (reference sequence). The CDR3 spans 16 residues. This chain's CDR3 is CASNPTGGGVSNEQFF. DNA of the CDR3: TGTGCCAGCAATCCAACAGGGGGGGGGGTAAGCAATGAGCAGTTCTTC.

The rearrangement uses TRBV25-1 and TRBJ1-1; possibly TRBD1 for D (6 bases). The CDR3 loop spans 12 amino acids. V was pared by 6 bases and J by 6 bases, with 11 bases between. Germline lookup yields CDR1 MGHDK and CDR2 SYGVNS. The CDR3 bases are TGTGCCAGCAGCGCAGGGGAGGCTGAAGCTTTCTTT. It codes for CASSAGEAEAFF.

The chain has TRBV12-3 or TRBV12-4 and TRBJ2-3, with D possibly being TRBD1 (5 bases). The CDR3 consists of 14 residues. Trimming left V 8 bases short and J 0 bases short, with 12 bases between. The CDR3 DNA is TGTGCCAGCCACGTGGGGCTTAGCACAGATACGCAGTATTTT. Protein product: CASHVGLSTDTQYF.

This clonotype has just a few counts. The chain uses TRBV6-4 and TRBJ1-4; D is possibly TRBD1 (5 bases). Trimming took 6 bases from V and 10 from J, leaving 12 bases between them. Germline CDR1 is MRHNA and CDR2 is SNTAGT. This CDR3 region has 12 residues. CDR3 in amino acids: CASSVTGGKLFF. The CDR3, as DNA: TGTGCCAGCAGCGTTACAGGCGGAAAACTGTTTTTT.